Sequencing of this T cell receptor beta chain was carried out in a study of T cells in localized non-small cell lung cancer. Findings of the study overall: The study sequenced only one region of the tumor. As a result, intratumor heterogeneity could not be excluded and remains possible. Blood T cell density predicted longer survival; adjacent-lung clonality, shorter. Compared with tumor, uninvolved adjacent lung displayed greater T cell clonality, ranking highest overall. The appearance of a median roughly 56 of the top 100 tumor clones was seen in adjacent lung.

TCRdb's table, derived via immunoSEQ multiplex PCR, lists solely in-frame clones and lacks some. The sample contains several thousand clones, approximately 89% of which appear only once. For this clone: Its antigen is undetermined.

V lost 5 bases to trimming and J lost 3 bases; unmatched junction nucleotides: 14. Germline CDR1 is SGHAT and CDR2 is FQNNGV. CDR3 length equals 17 residues. The chain employs TRBV11-2 and TRBJ2-3, with TRBD2 identical over 7 bases. The specimen was peripheral blood, collected before any cancer treatment. The clonotype was recovered from a female donor of 60 years or more with stage II squamous cell lung carcinoma. The CDR3 loop reads CASSLPPGGRRTDTQYF. The CDR3, as DNA: TGTGCCAGCAGCCTACCTCCGGGCGGGAGAAGGACAGATACGCAGTATTTT.